A single sample gave rise to the 11 T cell receptor beta chains below, sequenced in a study of blood T cell repertoires in COVID-19. The repertoire was sequenced with immunoSEQ multiplex PCR; TCRdb's copy has only in-frame clones and lacks some. The data hold around 19,000 clones, with around 90% observed a single time. Material: peripheral blood. These receptor sequences come from a man in his sixties or seventies with active COVID-19.

J is TRBJ2-7 and V is TRBV7-2, with 10 bases aligning to TRBD1. The trim removed 6 bases at V and 3 bases at J, leaving 11 bases unmatched. The CDR3 runs to 16 residues. Looked up from germline, CDR1 is SGHTA and CDR2 is FQGNSA. CDR3 loop: CASSIRWTGGSYEQYF. In DNA form, the CDR3 reads TGTGCCAGCAGTATCCGATGGACAGGGGGGAGCTACGAGCAGTACTTC.

CDR3 sequence reads: CASSPWTGAYNEQFF. DNA for the CDR3: TGTGCCAGCTCACCCTGGACAGGGGCCTACAATGAGCAGTTCTTC. The V gene is TRBV18, the J gene TRBJ2-1; 9 bases are shared with TRBD1. In germline, CDR1 is KGHSH, CDR2 LQKENI. This CDR3 region has 15 residues. Unmatched junction bases numbered 2, after V lost 3 bases and J lost 2 bases.

This chain uses TRBV5-1 with TRBJ2-5; no clear D. V dropped 5 bases and J dropped 1 base, with 15 bases sitting between them. The CDR3 sequence is 15 residues long. Germline lookup yields CDR1 SGHRS and CDR2 YFSETQ. The chain's CDR3 is CASRRNGDSQETQYF. CDR3 DNA sequence: TGCGCCAGCAGGAGAAACGGAGACTCCCAAGAGACCCAGTACTTC. The full variable domain, rest sourced from reference TRBV5-1 and TRBJ2-5, is KAGVTQTPRYLIKTRGQQVTLSCSPISGHRSVSWYQQTPGQGLQFLFEYFSETQRNKGNFPGRFSGRQFSNSRSEMNVSTLELGDSALYLCASRRNGDSQETQYFGPGTRLLVL.

This clone was detected once. CDR3 loop: CASSTDRDTEAFF. Here the CDR3 DNA reads TGTGCCAGTAGTACCGACAGGGATACTGAAGCTTTCTTT. The genes are TRBV19 and TRBJ1-1; 7 bases match TRBD1. With V trimmed by 4 bases and J by 5 bases, 4 bases remained unmatched. The CDR3 totals 13 residues. The germline V gene encodes CDR1 LNHDA and CDR2 SQIVND (reference sequence).

CDR3 DNA sequence: TGCGCCAGCAGCTTACTTGGCTACGAGCAGTACTTC. Amino acids: CASSLLGYEQYF. The chain joins TRBV5-1 to TRBJ2-7; D is undetermined. V was cut by 2 bases and J by 3 bases, with 6 bases left in between. The CDR3 is 12 residues long. Germline V CDR1 and CDR2: SGHRS, YFSETQ.

The chain combines TRBV4-3 with TRBJ2-7; TRBD1 agrees at 8 bases. The CDR3 totals 15 residues. Germline assignment: CDR1 LGHNA and CDR2 YSLEER. Trimming at V came to 5 bases and at J to 4 bases, leaving 10 bases not matched to a gene. The CDR3 reads CASSFRQGKEYEQYF. The CDR3 DNA reads TGCGCCAGCAGCTTCCGACAGGGGAAAGAATACGAGCAGTACTTC.

This clone was counted once. The genes are TRBV7-8 and TRBJ2-7; 8 nucleotides agree with TRBD2. The V gene end was trimmed by 0 bases and the J gene end by 3 bases; junction bases not matched to a gene: 10. This CDR3 comprises 17 residues. In germline, CDR1 is SGHVS, CDR2 FQNEAQ. CDR3 protein: CASSLALGAGESYEQYF. The DNA of the CDR3 is TGTGCCAGCAGCTTAGCGCTTGGAGCGGGAGAGAGCTACGAGCAGTACTTC.

The gene calls are TRBV5-5 and TRBJ2-7; the match to TRBD2 covers 7 bases. The CDR3 is 13 amino acids. The J segment lost 3 bases and the V segment lost 3 bases, leaving 3 bases of the junction unmatched. Germline V CDR1 and CDR2: SGHKS, YYEKEE (reference sequence). The CDR3 DNA reads as TGTGCCAGCAGCTGGAGGGAGGGCTACGAGCAGTACTTC. Protein product: CASSWREGYEQYF.

This clone was counted once. The rearrangement uses TRBV4-1 and TRBJ2-7, with 9 positions matching TRBD1. Trimming at V came to 1 base and at J to 2 bases, leaving 12 bases not matched to a gene. CDR3 length: 18 amino acids. Germline V CDR1 and CDR2: MGHRA, YSYEKL. CDR3 nucleotides: TGCGCCAGCAGCCAAGCCTTTGGGGGGACAGGGTTCGCCTACGAGCAGTACTTC. It encodes CASSQAFGGTGFAYEQYF.

CDR3 in amino acids: CASSQERTSPEKLFF. The CDR3 bases are TGTGCCAGCAGCCAAGAGAGGACTTCTCCAGAAAAACTGTTTTTT. This rearrangement joins TRBV4-2 to TRBJ1-4; no definite D call. CDR1 is LGHNA, CDR2 YNFKEQ, per germline. Trimming took off 0 bases at V and 8 bases at J, with 13 bases between the two ends. The CDR3 spans 15 residues.

The chain is built from TRBV5-1 and TRBJ2-2; D unresolved. Germline values: CDR1 SGHRS, CDR2 YFSETQ. This CDR3 spans 14 amino acids. Trimming shortened V by 5 bases and J by 0 bases, and 8 bases separated the two germline ends. CDR3: CASRTEPNTGELFF. The CDR3 DNA is TGCGCCAGCAGAACGGAGCCGAACACCGGGGAGCTGTTTTTT.